This entry concerns a single T cell receptor (beta chain). Its specificity is not known. This entry is derived from a study of cytomegalovirus exposure and HLA in healthy donors. Study in general: Sequencing of roughly 180 million T cells in an earlier analysis found around 110 million unique TCR beta sequences.

PCR primers comprised 60 Vbeta and 13 Jbeta primers. Profiled with immunoSEQ multiplex PCR; TCRdb holds only in-frame clones, not every one. The sample comprises more than 95,000 clones, around 80% of which are singletons, and roughly 4.9% rests with the top ten. Findings and limits, study-wide: When a later analysis was performed, an Asian-associated ancestry cluster reportedly had fewer N-insertions than the roughly 700-donor mean. A later analysis linked a missense DCLRE1C variant to TCR beta V- and J-gene trimming.

Germline V CDR1 and CDR2: GTSNPN, SVGIG (reference sequence). The ends were cut back, 2 bases at V and 1 base at J, with 8 bases in the middle. The length of the CDR3 is 13 residues. This TCR was sampled from a woman between 18 and 30 years old in good health and CMV-seropositive. The chain uses TRBV30 and TRBJ2-5; D possibly corresponds to TRBD1 (5 bases). The sequenced material came from PBMCs. The CDR3 DNA reads TGTGCCTGGAGTCAAGGGGTCCAAGAGACCCAGTACTTC. Translation: CAWSQGVQETQYF.